This T cell receptor beta chain was sequenced for a study of blood T cells in healthy people across ages. Study-wide findings and caveats: Estimated diversity, derived from one million T cells, was regarded as an underestimate.

It was with a sample-barcoded 5' primer and a J-beta primer mix that a second PCR of roughly 7 to 12 cycles was run. TCRdb passed the 5' RACE reads through MiXCR, listing each CDR3 protein once. Of almost 1 million distinct CDR3 sequences listed, 51% were seen once; the top ten hold 20% to 25%. In the case of this clonotype: Its antigen is not identified.

The CDR3 consists of 14 residues. V shed 3 bases and J shed 5 bases, with 11 bases lying between them. Donors each provided about 9.5 milliliters of peripheral blood. PBMCs, at least 6 million per sample, were isolated. This clonotype was obtained from a woman between 55 and 75 years old in good health. Specimen: blood. The chain is built from TRBV12-3 or TRBV12-4 and TRBJ2-1; D remains unclear. CDR3 sequence: CASSFFLDDNEQFF. For the CDR3, the DNA is TGTGCCAGCAGTTTTTTTCTGGATGACAATGAGCAGTTCTTC.